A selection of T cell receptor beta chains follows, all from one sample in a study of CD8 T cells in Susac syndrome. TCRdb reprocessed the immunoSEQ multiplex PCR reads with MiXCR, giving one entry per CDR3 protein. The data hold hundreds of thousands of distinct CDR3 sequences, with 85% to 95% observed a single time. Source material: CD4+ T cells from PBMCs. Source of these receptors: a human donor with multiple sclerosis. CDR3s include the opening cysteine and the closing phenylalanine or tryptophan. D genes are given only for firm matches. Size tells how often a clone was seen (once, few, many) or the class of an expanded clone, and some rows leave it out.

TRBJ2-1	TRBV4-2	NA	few	CASSLGGGSSYNEQFF	TGTGCCAGCAGCCTGGGGGGCGGGAGTTCCTACAATGAGCAGTTCTTC
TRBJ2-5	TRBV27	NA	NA	CASSSSWVGYQETQYF	TGTGCCAGCAGTTCCTCTTGGGTGGGGTACCAAGAGACCCAGTACTTC
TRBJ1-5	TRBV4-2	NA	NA	CASSQKQVFSNQPQHF	TGTGCCAGCAGCCAAAAACAGGTTTTCAGCAATCAGCCCCAGCATTTT
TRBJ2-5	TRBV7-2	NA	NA	CASSLVSTSRETQYF	TGTGCCAGCAGCTTAGTCAGCACTAGCCGCGAGACCCAGTACTTC
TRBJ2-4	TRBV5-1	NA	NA	CASSSDRPPNIQYF	TGCGCCAGCAGCTCCGACAGGCCCCCGAACATTCAGTACTTC
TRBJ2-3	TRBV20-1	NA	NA	CSAKPFRRETDTQYF	TGCAGTGCTAAGCCCTTTCGCCGGGAGACAGATACGCAGTATTTT
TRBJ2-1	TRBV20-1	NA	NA	CSARDFSRGYNEQFF	TGCAGTGCTAGAGATTTTTCGAGGGGTTACAATGAGCAGTTCTTC
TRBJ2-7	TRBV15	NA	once	CATSREGGLSYEQYF	TGTGCCACCAGCAGAGAGGGGGGATTGTCCTACGAGCAGTACTTC
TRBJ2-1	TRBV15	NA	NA	CATSIAAREQFF	TGTGCCACCAGCATAGCGGCCAGGGAGCAGTTCTTC
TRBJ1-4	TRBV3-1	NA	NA	CASSQEEWGAGSNEKLFF	TGTGCCAGCAGCCAAGAGGAATGGGGCGCGGGATCTAATGAAAAACTGTTTTTT
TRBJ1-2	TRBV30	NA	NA	CAWSPGRTYGYTF	TGTGCCTGGAGTCCGGGACGGACCTATGGCTACACCTTC
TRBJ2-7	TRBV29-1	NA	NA	CSARVGATYEQYF	TGCAGCGCTCGCGTAGGAGCGACCTACGAGCAGTACTTC
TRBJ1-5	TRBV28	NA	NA	CASRSWGQPQHF	TGTGCCAGCAGGTCCTGGGGGCAGCCCCAGCATTTT
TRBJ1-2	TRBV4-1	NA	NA	CASSQEPAYGYTF	TGCGCCAGCAGCCAAGAACCGGCTTATGGCTACACCTTC
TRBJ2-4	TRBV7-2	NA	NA	CASSLGSSRGLYKNIQYF	TGTGCCAGCAGCTTAGGGTCTAGTAGGGGCCTATACAAAAACATTCAGTACTTC
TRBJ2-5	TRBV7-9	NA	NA	CASSSGRQFQETQYF	TGTGCCAGCAGCTCTGGTAGACAGTTCCAAGAGACCCAGTACTTC
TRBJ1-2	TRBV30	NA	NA	CAWRQFANYGYTF	TGTGCCTGGCGACAGTTCGCTAACTATGGCTACACCTTC
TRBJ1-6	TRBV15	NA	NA	CATSREGQANSPLHF	TGTGCCACCAGCAGAGAGGGACAAGCTAATTCACCCCTCCACTTT
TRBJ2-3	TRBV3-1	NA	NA	CASSQDFETGTDTQYF	TGTGCCAGCAGCCAAGATTTCGAGACCGGCACAGATACGCAGTATTTT
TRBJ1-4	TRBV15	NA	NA	CATSPGQRSEKLFF	TGTGCCACCAGTCCTGGACAGAGGAGTGAAAAACTGTTTTTT
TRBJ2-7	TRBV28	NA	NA	CATDSPGDEQYF	TGTGCCACCGACTCCCCTGGCGACGAGCAGTACTTC